This entry concerns a single TCR beta chain. The trim removed 1 base at V and 4 bases at J, leaving 2 bases unmatched. CDR3 length: 14 amino acids. Per the germline V gene, CDR1 is KGHSH and CDR2 is LQKENI. This specimen comes from a study of blood T cell repertoires in COVID-19. Whole-study context: Researchers got acute and convalescent COVID-19 samples from the United States, Italy and Spain. PBMCs, B-cell-depleted T cells, or T cells provided the cDNA or gDNA that made up the material.

Original handling: Researchers report that nucleated cell counts were estimated from reference gene primer amplification. Clones were read by immunoSEQ multiplex PCR, and TCRdb kept only the in-frame ones, dropping some. The D gene and trimming were derived from the DNA, and the V and J assignments and clone size from that table. The repertoire consists of about 74,000 clones, with about four fifths occurring once and the leading ten covering 7.5% to 9%. V gene TRBV18 combines with J gene TRBJ1-1; 8 bases match TRBD1. What was sequenced was peripheral blood. The clonotype was recovered from a man in his fifties with active COVID-19. The CDR3 nucleotides are TGTGCCAGCTCACCACAACAGGGGGGCACTGAAGCTTTCTTT. Its translation: CASSPQQGGTEAFF.